This is a list of T cell receptor beta chains from one sample in a study of a mutant IDH1 vaccine in newly diagnosed glioma. Some clones are missing from TCRdb's copy, which holds only in-frame ones; the method was immunoSEQ multiplex PCR. This sample carries over 95,000 clones, about 90% of them seen once, and the ten largest clones take roughly 0.62%. These receptors lack a known antigen. The sequencing here drew on PBMCs, taken from a glioma patient whose treatment included an IDH1 peptide vaccine. The receptors were sampled from a woman aged 50 to 60 with glioma. Both conserved end residues are part of each CDR3. D genes are given only for firm matches. The size field is filled for only some rows; it gives once, few, many or a size class.

TRBJ1-2 TRBV28 . . TGTGCCAGCACCACTCCCGACACTTCTAACTATGGCTACACCTTC CASTTPDTSNYGYTF
TRBJ2-3 TRBV10-3 TRBD2 . TGTGCCATCAGTGACCGAGCGGGAGCGGCAGATACGCAGTATTTT CAISDRAGAADTQYF
TRBJ1-5 TRBV28 . . TGTGCCAGCAGCCGGGGAGCTCGGGGCAATCAGCCCCAGCATTTT CASSRGARGNQPQHF
TRBJ1-3 TRBV30 . . TGTGCCTGGAGTACAGGGAACTCTGGAAACACCATATATTTT CAWSTGNSGNTIYF
TRBJ1-1 TRBV11-3 . . TGTGCCAGCAGCTTAGTTCCCCGAGAGAACACTGAAGCTTTCTTT CASSLVPRENTEAFF
TRBJ1-5 TRBV29-1 . . TGCAGCGTGGCCGAGAGTTGGGGTAGGAATCAGCCCCAGCATTTT CSVAESWGRNQPQHF
TRBJ1-5 TRBV5-1 . . TGCGCCAGCAGCTTGGGTGGCAGGGAAAAACAGCCCCAGCATTTT CASSLGGREKQPQHF
TRBJ2-3 TRBV5-4 . . TGTGCCAGCAGCCCCTTCTACATATACAGCACAGATACGCAGTATTTT CASSPFYIYSTDTQYF
TRBJ1-5 TRBV6-1 . . TGTGCCAGCAGTGCTCGGGGGGGTGATCAGCCCCAGCATTTT CASSARGGDQPQHF
TRBJ2-7 TRBV19 TRBD1 . TGTGCCAGCCGGGACAGGGATTTCTACGAGCAGTACTTC CASRDRDFYEQYF
TRBJ1-1 TRBV6-1 . . TGTGCCAGCAGCCCGGGTCGGGGCACTGAAGCTTTCTTT CASSPGRGTEAFF
TRBJ1-5 TRBV5-6 TRBD1 . TGTGCCAGCAGCTATGGACAGGGTGGGAATCAGCCCCAGCATTTT CASSYGQGGNQPQHF
TRBJ1-2 TRBV5-1 . once TGCGCCAGCAGCTTGTTCACAGCGTCCTATGGCTACACCTTC CASSLFTASYGYTF
TRBJ1-4 TRBV29-1 TRBD1 . TGCAGCGTTGAAGCACAGGGGGCGGCTAATGAAAAACTGTTTTTT CSVEAQGAANEKLFF
TRBJ1-5 TRBV6-6 . once TGTGCCAGCAGCTCCCCCCGGACAGATAATCGTCCCCAGCATTTT CASSSPRTDNRPQHF
TRBJ2-5 TRBV6-5 . . TGTGCCAGCAGTTGGGGCGGCCTACTCCAAGAGACCCAGTACTTC CASSWGGLLQETQYF
TRBJ2-1 TRBV5-1 TRBD2 . TGCGCCAGCAGCTTGGTGCTAGCGGATGACAATGAGCAGTTCTTC CASSLVLADDNEQFF
TRBJ1-1 TRBV20-1 . . TGCAGTGCTGTGGACACTGAAGCTTTCTTT CSAVDTEAFF
TRBJ2-2 TRBV28 TRBD2 . TGTGCCAGCAGTTCATTGACTAGCGGGATGGACACCGGGGAGCTGTTTTTT CASSSLTSGMDTGELFF
TRBJ1-2 TRBV28 . . TGTGCCAGCAGTACGACAGTTTTCTATGGCTACACCTTC CASSTTVFYGYTF
TRBJ2-6 TRBV7-6 TRBD1 . TGTGCCAGCAGCTTAGGGACAGGGGGCTTGAGTGGGGCCAACGTCCTGACTTTC CASSLGTGGLSGANVLTF
TRBJ2-5 TRBV5-6 TRBD1 . TGTGCCAGCAGCCTGACAGGGTTGTACCAAGAGACCCAGTACTTC CASSLTGLYQETQYF
TRBJ1-1 TRBV10-3 . . TGTGCCATCAGTCCACAGGGTTCGAACACTGAAGCTTTCTTT CAISPQGSNTEAFF
TRBJ1-3 TRBV9 . . TGTGCCAGCAGCGTAGACGGGGGGCCTGGAAACACCATATATTTT CASSVDGGPGNTIYF
TRBJ1-1 TRBV10-3 . . TGTGCCATCAGTGAAGAGGGAGGTTCGACTGAAGCTTTCTTT CAISEEGGSTEAFF
TRBJ2-2 TRBV28 . once TGTGCCAGCAAGAGGGGGGTCACCGGGGAGCTGTTTTTT CASKRGVTGELFF
TRBJ2-7 TRBV18 TRBD1 . TGTGCCAGCTCACTCGGACAGGGGGCCTCCTACGAGCAGTACTTC CASSLGQGASYEQYF
TRBJ1-3 TRBV21-1 . . TGTGCCAGCCTGCCCGGCAGGGGGGTTTGGAGTGGAAACACCATATATTTT CASLPGRGVWSGNTIYF
TRBJ2-5 TRBV30 . . TGTGCCTGGAGTGTAAGCGTCCTAGGGGAGCAGTACTTC CAWSVSVLGEQYF
TRBJ2-1 TRBV7-9 . . TGTGCCAGCAGCCCCCACTTAAATGAGCAGTTCTTC CASSPHLNEQFF
TRBJ2-3 TRBV7-9 . . TGTGCCAGCAGCTTAGGATGGCGCCAGGGTTTCACAGATACGCAGTATTTT CASSLGWRQGFTDTQYF
TRBJ2-7 TRBV7-9 . . TGTGCCAGCAGCTTAGAGGCCGCGGGGGAGCAGTACTTC CASSLEAAGEQYF
TRBJ2-5 TRBV7-2 TRBD2 . TGTGCCAGCAGCCCGGGGCGGGGGCAAGAGACCCAGTACTTC CASSPGRGQETQYF
TRBJ2-1 TRBV4-2 TRBD2 . TGTGCCAGCAGCCAAGATCCAGCGGGAGGATACAATGAGCAGTTCTTC CASSQDPAGGYNEQFF
TRBJ2-7 TRBV6-1 . . TGTGCCAGCAGTGAAAGGACAGACTCCTACGAGCAGTACTTC CASSERTDSYEQYF
TRBJ2-2 TRBV27 TRBD1 . TGTGCCAGCAGTTTCCGTTCACAGGGGGACACCGGGGAGCTGTTTTTT CASSFRSQGDTGELFF
TRBJ2-1 TRBV7-9 . once TGTGCCAGCAGCTTAGGTTGGGCGGGACGGGCCGTCAATGAGCAGTTCTTC CASSLGWAGRAVNEQFF
TRBJ2-3 TRBV2 . . TGTGCCAGCAGGGACGAAGATACGCAGTATTTT CASRDEDTQYF
TRBJ2-1 TRBV2 . once TGTGCCAGCAGTGAAGGGTGGAATGAGCAGTTCTTC CASSEGWNEQFF
TRBJ2-1 TRBV5-4 TRBD2 . TGTGCCAGCAGCTTTCGCCGGGAGGTTAATAATGAGCAGTTCTTC CASSFRREVNNEQFF
TRBJ2-7 TRBV19 . . TGTGCCAGTAGTAGGACTATCCTCTACGAGCAGTACTTC CASSRTILYEQYF
TRBJ2-5 TRBV2 TRBD2 . TGTGCCAGCACGGGGGGGTTCCAAGAGACCCAGTACTTC CASTGGFQETQYF
TRBJ2-7 TRBV19 . . TGTGCCAGTAGTATAAAAGTGGCGGGCAGGGGCTACGAGCAGTACTTC CASSIKVAGRGYEQYF
TRBJ2-2 TRBV5-1 . once TGCGCCAGCAGCTTCTGGACAGTCACCGGGGAGCTGTTTTTT CASSFWTVTGELFF
TRBJ2-1 TRBV10-2 . . TGCGCCAGCAAAGGCTTCCACAATGAGCAGTTCTTC CASKGFHNEQFF
TRBJ2-5 TRBV2 TRBD1 once TGTGCCAGCACCCCACAGGGGGAAGAGACCCAGTACTTC CASTPQGEETQYF
TRBJ2-7 TRBV19 . . TGTGCCAGTAGTAGGATAGAAGGAAGCTACGAGCAGTACTTC CASSRIEGSYEQYF
TRBJ1-1 TRBV2 . . TGTGCCAGCAGTGAGGGATGGAACACTGAAGCTTTCTTT CASSEGWNTEAFF
TRBJ2-2 TRBV5-1 . . TGCGCCAGCTCCGGGGCGGGCGGGGAGCTGTTTTTT CASSGAGGELFF
TRBJ1-5 TRBV2 TRBD1 . TGTGCCAGCAGTGGGGGACAGGTTAGCAATCAGCCCCAGCATTTT CASSGGQVSNQPQHF
TRBJ2-3 TRBV7-9 TRBD2 . TGTGCCAGCAGCCAGACCGGGACTAGCGGGATGAGGACAGATACGCAGTATTTT CASSQTGTSGMRTDTQYF
TRBJ2-7 TRBV9 . . TGTGCCAGCAGCCCCCCGGGGTCTTTCAGGGAGCAGTACTTC CASSPPGSFREQYF
TRBJ2-7 TRBV20-1 . . TGCAGTGCTAGGCAGTCCTACGAGCAGTACTTC CSARQSYEQYF
TRBJ2-7 TRBV9 . . TGTGCCAGCAGCCCCACTCAGGGGCACGAGCAGTACTTC CASSPTQGHEQYF